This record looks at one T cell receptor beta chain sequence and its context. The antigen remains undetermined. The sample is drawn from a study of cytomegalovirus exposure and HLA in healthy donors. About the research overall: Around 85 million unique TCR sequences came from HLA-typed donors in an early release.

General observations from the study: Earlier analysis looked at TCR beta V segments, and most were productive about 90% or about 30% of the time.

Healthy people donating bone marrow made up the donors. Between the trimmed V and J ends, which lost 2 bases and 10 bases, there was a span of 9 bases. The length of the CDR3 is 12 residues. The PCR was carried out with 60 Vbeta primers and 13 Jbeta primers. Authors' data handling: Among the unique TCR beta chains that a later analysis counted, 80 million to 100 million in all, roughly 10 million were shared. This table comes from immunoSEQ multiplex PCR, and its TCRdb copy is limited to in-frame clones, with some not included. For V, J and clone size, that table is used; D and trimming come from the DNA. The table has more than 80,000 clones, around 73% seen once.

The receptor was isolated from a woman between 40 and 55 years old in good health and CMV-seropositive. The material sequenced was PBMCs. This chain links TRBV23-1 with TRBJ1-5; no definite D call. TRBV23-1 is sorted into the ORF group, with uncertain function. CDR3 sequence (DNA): TGCGCCAGCAGTCAACCCCCCCATCCCCAGCATTTT. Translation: CASSQPPHPQHF.